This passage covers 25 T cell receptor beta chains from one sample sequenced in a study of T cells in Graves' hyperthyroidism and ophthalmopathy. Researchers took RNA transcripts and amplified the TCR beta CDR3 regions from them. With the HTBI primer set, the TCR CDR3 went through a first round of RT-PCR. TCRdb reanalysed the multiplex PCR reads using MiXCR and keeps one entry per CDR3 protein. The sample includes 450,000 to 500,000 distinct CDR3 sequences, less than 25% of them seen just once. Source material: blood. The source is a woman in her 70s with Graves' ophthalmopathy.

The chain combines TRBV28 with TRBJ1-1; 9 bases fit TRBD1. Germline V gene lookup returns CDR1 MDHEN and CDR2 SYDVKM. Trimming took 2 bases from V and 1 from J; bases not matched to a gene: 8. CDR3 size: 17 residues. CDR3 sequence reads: CASSLEQGARGNTEAFF. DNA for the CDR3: TGTGCCAGCAGTTTAGAACAGGGGGCGCGGGGGAACACTGAAGCTTTCTTT.

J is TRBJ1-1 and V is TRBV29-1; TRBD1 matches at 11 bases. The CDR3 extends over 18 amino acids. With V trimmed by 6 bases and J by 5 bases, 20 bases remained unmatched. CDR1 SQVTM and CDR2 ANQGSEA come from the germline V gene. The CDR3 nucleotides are TGCAGCGTGAACCCCGCGTGGACAGGGGGCATTGCGAGTACTGAAGCTTTCTTT. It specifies CSVNPAWTGGIASTEAFF.

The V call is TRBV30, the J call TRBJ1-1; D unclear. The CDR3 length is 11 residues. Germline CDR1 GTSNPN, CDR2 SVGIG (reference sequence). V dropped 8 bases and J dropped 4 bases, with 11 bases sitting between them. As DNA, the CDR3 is TGTGCCCGCCACACCAGCACTGAAGCTTTCTTT. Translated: CARHTSTEAFF.

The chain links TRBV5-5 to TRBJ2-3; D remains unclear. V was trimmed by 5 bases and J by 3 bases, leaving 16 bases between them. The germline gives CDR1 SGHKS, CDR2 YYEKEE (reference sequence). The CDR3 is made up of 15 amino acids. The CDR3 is CASSSYSLDTDTQYF. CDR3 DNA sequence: TGTGCCAGCAGTTCATATTCCCTGGATACAGATACGCAGTATTTT.

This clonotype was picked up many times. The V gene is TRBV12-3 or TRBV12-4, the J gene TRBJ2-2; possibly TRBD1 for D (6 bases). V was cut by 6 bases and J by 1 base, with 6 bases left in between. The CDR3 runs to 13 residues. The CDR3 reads CASRDRNTGELFF. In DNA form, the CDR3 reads TGTGCCAGCAGGGACAGGAACACCGGGGAGCTGTTTTTT.

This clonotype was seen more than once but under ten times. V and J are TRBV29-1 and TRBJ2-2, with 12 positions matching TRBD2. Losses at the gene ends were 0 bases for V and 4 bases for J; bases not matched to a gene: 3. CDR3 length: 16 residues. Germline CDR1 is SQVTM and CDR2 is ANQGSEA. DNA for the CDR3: TGCAGCGTTGAAGAAAGACTAGCGGGAGTCACCGGGGAGCTGTTTTTT. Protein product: CSVEERLAGVTGELFF.

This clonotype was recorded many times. CDR3 bases: TGCGCCAGCAGCCTCCAAGGGACAGGGGTCGGAGATACGCAGTATTTT. As protein: CASSLQGTGVGDTQYF. The V gene is TRBV5-1, the J gene TRBJ2-3; TRBD1 matches 10 bases. The V gene end was trimmed by 4 bases and the J gene end by 5 bases; junction bases not matched to a gene: 10. The CDR3 runs to 16 residues. CDR1 SGHRS and CDR2 YFSETQ come from the germline V gene. The whole variable domain, filled in from reference TRBV5-1 and TRBJ2-3, reads KAGVTQTPRYLIKTRGQQVTLSCSPISGHRSVSWYQQTPGQGLQFLFEYFSETQRNKGNFPGRFSGRQFSNSRSEMNVSTLELGDSALYLCASSLQGTGVGDTQYFGPGTRLTVL.

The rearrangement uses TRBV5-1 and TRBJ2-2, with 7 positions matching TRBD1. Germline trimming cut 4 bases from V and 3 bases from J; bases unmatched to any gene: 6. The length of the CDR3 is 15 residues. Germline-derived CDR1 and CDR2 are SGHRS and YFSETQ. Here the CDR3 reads CASSPGQLYTGELFF. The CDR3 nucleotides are TGCGCCAGCAGCCCGGGACAGTTGTACACCGGGGAGCTGTTTTTT.

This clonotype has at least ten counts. The CDR3 sequence is CASTYLDRGLYEQYF. The DNA for the CDR3 is TGTGCCAGCACGTACCTCGACAGGGGGCTTTACGAGCAGTACTTC. This chain connects TRBV28 to TRBJ2-7; TRBD1 aligns across 10 bases. Germline V gene data show CDR1 as MDHEN and CDR2 as SYDVKM. The CDR3 contains 15 residues. V trimming: 7 bases; J trimming: 4 bases; junction bases outside the gene matches: 10.

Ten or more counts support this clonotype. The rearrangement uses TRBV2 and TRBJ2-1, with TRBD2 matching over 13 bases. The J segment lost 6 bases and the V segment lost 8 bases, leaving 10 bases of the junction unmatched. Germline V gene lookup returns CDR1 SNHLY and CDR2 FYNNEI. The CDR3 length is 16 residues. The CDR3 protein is CASSLRTSGSGNEQFF. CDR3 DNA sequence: TGTGCCAGCTCGCTTAGGACTAGCGGGAGTGGCAATGAGCAGTTCTTC.

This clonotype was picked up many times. CDR3 DNA: TGTGCCAGCACTGGGGCTGGGGTGAAGACCCAGTACTTC. Translating it yields CASTGAGVKTQYF. This chain links TRBV28 with TRBJ2-5; maybe TRBD1 (5 bases). The germline CDR1 and CDR2 sequences are MDHEN and SYDVKM. With 7 bases removed from V and 6 bases from J, the gap between germline ends came to 15 bases. The CDR3 runs to 13 residues.

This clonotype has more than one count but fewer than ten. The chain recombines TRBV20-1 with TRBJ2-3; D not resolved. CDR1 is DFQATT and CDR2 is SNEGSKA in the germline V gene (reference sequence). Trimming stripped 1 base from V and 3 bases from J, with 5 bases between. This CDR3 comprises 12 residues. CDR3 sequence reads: CSARAGTDTQYF. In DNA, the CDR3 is TGCAGTGCTAGAGCCGGGACAGATACGCAGTATTTT.

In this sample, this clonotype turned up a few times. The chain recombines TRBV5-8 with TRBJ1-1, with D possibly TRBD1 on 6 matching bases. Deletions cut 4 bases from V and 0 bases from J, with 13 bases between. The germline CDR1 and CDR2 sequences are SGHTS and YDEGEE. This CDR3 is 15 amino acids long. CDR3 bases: TGTGCCAGCAGCCGGCTACAGGGAATGAACACTGAAGCTTTCTTT. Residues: CASSRLQGMNTEAFF.

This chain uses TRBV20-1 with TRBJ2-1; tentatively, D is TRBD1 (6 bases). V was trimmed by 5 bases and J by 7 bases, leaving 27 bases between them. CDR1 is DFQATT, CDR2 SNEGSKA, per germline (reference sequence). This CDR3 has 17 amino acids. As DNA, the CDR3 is TGCAGTGCTTCCAGATATCGTTCAGGGGTCATAGGGAATGAGCAGTTCTTC. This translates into CSASRYRSGVIGNEQFF.

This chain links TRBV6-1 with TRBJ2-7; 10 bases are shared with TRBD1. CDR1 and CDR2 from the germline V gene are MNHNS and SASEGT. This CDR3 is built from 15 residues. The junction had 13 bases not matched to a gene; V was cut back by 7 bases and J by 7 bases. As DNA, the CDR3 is TGTGCCAGCAAACCTAACCGGGACAGGGGAGGGGAGCAGTACTTC. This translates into CASKPNRDRGGEQYF.

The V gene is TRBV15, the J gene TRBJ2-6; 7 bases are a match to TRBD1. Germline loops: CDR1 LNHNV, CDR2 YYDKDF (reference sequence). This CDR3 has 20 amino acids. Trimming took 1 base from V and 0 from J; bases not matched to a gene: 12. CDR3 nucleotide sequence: TGTGCCACCAGCAGAGGACCTCCGGGACAGTTTTTCTCTGGGGCCAACGTCCTGACTTTC. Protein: CATSRGPPGQFFSGANVLTF.

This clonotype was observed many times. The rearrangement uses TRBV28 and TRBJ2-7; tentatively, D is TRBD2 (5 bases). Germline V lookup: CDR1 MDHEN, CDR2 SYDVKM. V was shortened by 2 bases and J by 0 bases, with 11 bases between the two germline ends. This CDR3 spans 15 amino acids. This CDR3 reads CASSLGPSSSYEQYF. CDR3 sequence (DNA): TGTGCCAGCAGTTTAGGGCCTAGCAGCTCCTACGAGCAGTACTTC.

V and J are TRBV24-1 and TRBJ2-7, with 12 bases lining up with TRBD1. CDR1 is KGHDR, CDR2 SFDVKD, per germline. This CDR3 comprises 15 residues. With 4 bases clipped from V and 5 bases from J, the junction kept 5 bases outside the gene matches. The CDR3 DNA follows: TGTGCCACCAGTGAAGACCGGGACAGGGGGCACGAGCAGTACTTC. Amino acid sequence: CATSEDRDRGHEQYF.

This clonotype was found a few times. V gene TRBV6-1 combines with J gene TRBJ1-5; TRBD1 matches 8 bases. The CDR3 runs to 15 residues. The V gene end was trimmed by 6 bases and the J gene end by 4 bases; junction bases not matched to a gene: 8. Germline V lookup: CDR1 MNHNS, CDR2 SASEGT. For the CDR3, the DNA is TGTGCCAGCAGAACCGCCGGACAGGGAAATCAGCCCCAGCATTTT. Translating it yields CASRTAGQGNQPQHF.

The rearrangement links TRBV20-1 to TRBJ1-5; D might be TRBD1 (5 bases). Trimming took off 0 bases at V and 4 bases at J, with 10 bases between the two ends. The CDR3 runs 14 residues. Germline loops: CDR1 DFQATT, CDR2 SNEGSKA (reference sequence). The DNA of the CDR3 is TGCAGTGCTAGAGATCCTACAGGTAATCAGCCCCAGCATTTT. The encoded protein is CSARDPTGNQPQHF.

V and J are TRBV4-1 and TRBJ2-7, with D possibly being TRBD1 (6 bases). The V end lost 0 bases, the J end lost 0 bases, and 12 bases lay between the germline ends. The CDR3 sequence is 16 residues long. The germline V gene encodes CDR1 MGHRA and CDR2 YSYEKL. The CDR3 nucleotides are TGCGCCAGCAGCCAAGATGTTACAGGGCCCTCCTACGAGCAGTACTTC. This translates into CASSQDVTGPSYEQYF.

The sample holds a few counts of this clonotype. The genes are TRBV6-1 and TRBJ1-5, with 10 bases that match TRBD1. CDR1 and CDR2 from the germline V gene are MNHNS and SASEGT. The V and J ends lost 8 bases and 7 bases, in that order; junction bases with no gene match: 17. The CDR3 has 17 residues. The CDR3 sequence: CASHVGTGALFDQPQHF. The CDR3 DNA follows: TGTGCCAGCCATGTTGGGACAGGGGCCCTGTTCGACCAGCCCCAGCATTTT.

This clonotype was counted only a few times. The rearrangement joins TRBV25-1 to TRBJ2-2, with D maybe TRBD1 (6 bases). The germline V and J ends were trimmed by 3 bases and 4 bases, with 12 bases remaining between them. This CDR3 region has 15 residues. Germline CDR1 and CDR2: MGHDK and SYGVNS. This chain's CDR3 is CASSDRGHLTGELFF. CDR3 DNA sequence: TGTGCCAGCAGTGATAGGGGACACCTCACCGGGGAGCTGTTTTTT.

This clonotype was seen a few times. The CDR3 DNA reads as TGTGCCAGCAGTCCTGGAGGGAGCAATTCACCCCTCCACTTT. Its protein product is CASSPGGSNSPLHF. The chain is built from TRBV27 and TRBJ1-6; D is unclear. The germline gives CDR1 MNHEY, CDR2 SMNVEV (reference sequence). V was trimmed by 5 bases and J by 7 bases, leaving 12 bases between them. The CDR3 length is 14 residues.

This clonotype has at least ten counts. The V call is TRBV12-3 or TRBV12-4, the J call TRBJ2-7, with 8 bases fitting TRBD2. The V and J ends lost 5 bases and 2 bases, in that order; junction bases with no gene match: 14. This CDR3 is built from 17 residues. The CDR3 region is CASSPRRSGIGAYEQYF. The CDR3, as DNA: TGTGCCAGCAGTCCTCGACGTAGCGGGATTGGGGCCTACGAGCAGTACTTC.